Listed here are 5 T cell receptor beta chains from one sample, sequenced in a study of cytomegalovirus exposure and HLA in healthy donors (dated by TCRdb to 2017 to 2019). Library preparation was by the immunoSEQ multiplex PCR assay. For the multiplex PCR, a mixture combining 60 forward primers for TCR Vbeta segments and 13 reverse primers for TCR Jbeta segments was used. TCRdb carries this immuneACCESS record with in-frame sequences only. Its versions omit some clonotypes, under half of them owing to an unresolved V gene in the studies checked, with the rest unexplained. For this sample there are 160,000 or so clones; around 77% appear just once. Clones ranked in the top ten supply about 2.4% of the sample. Material for sequencing was PBMCs. These receptors originate from a man between 60 and 75 years old in good health and CMV-seronegative.

This clone was recorded only once. The chain joins TRBV18 to TRBJ2-7; tentatively, D is TRBD1 (8 bases). CDR3 size: 14 residues. V was pared by 6 bases and J by 0 bases, with 12 bases between. Germline CDR1 reads KGHSH; CDR2 reads LQKENI. The CDR3 DNA follows: TGTGCCAGCTCGCGGGGGACAGGCTCCTACGAGCAGTACTTC. This codes for CASSRGTGSYEQYF.

In this sample, this clone turned up a few times. The chain has TRBV4-3 and TRBJ2-7; 8 nucleotides align to TRBD2. The CDR3 is 15 amino acids. The ends lost 4 bases at V and 1 base at J; junction bases unmatched: 6. Germline V gives CDR1 LGHNA, CDR2 YSLEER. The CDR3 DNA reads TGCGCCAGCAGCCGAGCTCCGGGGGGGTCCTACGAGCAGTACTTC. It is translated as CASSRAPGGSYEQYF.

This clone appeared once. The chain combines TRBV11-2 with TRBJ1-3; the D gene is possibly TRBD1 (6 bases). V dropped 0 bases and J dropped 0 bases, with 18 bases sitting between them. This CDR3 comprises 19 residues. Germline lookup yields CDR1 SGHAT and CDR2 FQNNGV. Here the CDR3 reads CASSLELFPGDVSGNTIYF. The CDR3 nucleotides read TGTGCCAGCAGCTTAGAATTGTTTCCAGGGGACGTCTCTGGAAACACCATATATTTT.

The chain combines TRBV18 with TRBJ2-2, with 9 bases that match TRBD1. This CDR3 has 17 residues. V lost 1 base, J lost 4 bases, and 7 bases stayed unmatched. Germline CDR1 and CDR2: KGHSH and LQKENI. CDR3 DNA: TGTGCCAGCTCACCACAGGTCGGGACAGGGATCACCGGGGAGCTGTTTTTT. Translated, it gives CASSPQVGTGITGELFF.

This chain joins TRBV5-4 and TRBJ2-2; the match to TRBD2 covers 8 bases. Germline lookup yields CDR1 SGHNT and CDR2 YYREEE (reference sequence). J gave up 6 bases and V 2 bases, and 9 bases lay outside the gene matches. The CDR3 covers 16 residues. The CDR3: CASSFPSGLGAGELFF. The CDR3 coding sequence is TGTGCCAGCAGCTTCCCTAGCGGGTTAGGCGCCGGGGAGCTGTTTTTT.